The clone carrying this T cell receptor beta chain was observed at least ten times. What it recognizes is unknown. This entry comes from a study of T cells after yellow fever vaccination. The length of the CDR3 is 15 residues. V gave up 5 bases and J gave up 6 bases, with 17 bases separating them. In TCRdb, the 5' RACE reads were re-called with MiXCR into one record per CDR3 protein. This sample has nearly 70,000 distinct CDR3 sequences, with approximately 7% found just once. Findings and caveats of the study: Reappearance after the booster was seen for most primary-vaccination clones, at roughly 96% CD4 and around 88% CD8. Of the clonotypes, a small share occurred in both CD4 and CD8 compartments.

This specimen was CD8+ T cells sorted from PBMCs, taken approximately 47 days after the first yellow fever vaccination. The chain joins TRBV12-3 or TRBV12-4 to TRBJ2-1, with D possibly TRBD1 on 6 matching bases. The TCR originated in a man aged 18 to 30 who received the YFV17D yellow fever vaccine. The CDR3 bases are TGTGCCAGCAGTAAGCCAGACAGGCTACTCAATGAGCAGTTCTTC. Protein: CASSKPDRLLNEQFF.